One sample yielded the 23 T cell receptor beta chains listed below, sequenced in a study of T cell responses to AZD1222 COVID-19 vaccine. Libraries were prepared by immunoSEQ multiplex PCR; TCRdb keeps only in-frame clonotypes and omits some of them. The table shows 200,000 or so clones, with about 91% occurring only once. Sample: peripheral blood, taken on day 0 of AZD1222 vaccination. All receptors derive from an adult in good health.

This clone appeared a single time. The rearrangement joins TRBV7-7 to TRBJ1-1, with unresolved D. Germline V gene lookup returns CDR1 SSHAT and CDR2 FNYEAQ (reference sequence). This CDR3 has 13 residues. V was trimmed by 2 bases and J by 4 bases, leaving 8 bases between them. The CDR3 DNA reads as TGTGCCAGCAGCTTATTTCGGGGCACTGAAGCTTTCTTT. Its protein is CASSLFRGTEAFF. Complete variable domain (other parts from reference TRBV7-7 and TRBJ1-1): GAGVSQSPRYKVTKRGQDVTLRCDPISSHATLYWYQQALGQGPEFLTYFNYEAQPDKSGLPSDRFSAERPEGSISTLTIQRTEQRDSAMYRCASSLFRGTEAFFGQGTRLTVV.

The chain joins TRBV3-1 (or the pseudogene TRBV3-2) to TRBJ2-7; 8 nucleotides align to TRBD1. The germline CDR1 and CDR2 sequences are LGHDT and YNNKEL (reference sequence). The CDR3 spans 13 residues. V lost 6 bases and J lost 2; bases outside the gene matches: 3. The CDR3 loop reads CASRGTGAYEQYF. In DNA, the CDR3 is TGTGCCAGCAGAGGGACAGGAGCCTACGAGCAGTACTTC.

This clone was seen a few times. The gene calls are TRBV16 and TRBJ2-7; the D gene could be TRBD1 or TRBD2 (5 bases each). Trimming removed 4 bases from V and 0 bases from J, with 7 bases in between. The CDR3 totals 13 residues. Per the germline V gene, CDR1 is KGHSY and CDR2 is FQNENV. As DNA, the CDR3 is TGTGCCAGCAGCCCCGGGGCCTCCTACGAGCAGTACTTC. The encoded protein is CASSPGASYEQYF.

The chain joins TRBV5-4 to TRBJ2-7; maybe TRBD1 (5 bases). The length of the CDR3 is 14 residues. Germline lookup yields CDR1 SGHNT and CDR2 YYREEE (reference sequence). Trimming left V 2 bases short and J 2 bases short, with 11 bases between. Written as DNA, the CDR3 is TGTGCCAGCAGCTTTGGGGCAGCTACCTACGAGCAGTACTTC. Translating it yields CASSFGAATYEQYF.

J is TRBJ1-2 and V is TRBV30; 9 nucleotides line up with TRBD1. Per germline, CDR1 GTSNPN and CDR2 SVGIG (reference sequence). After removal of 4 bases from V and 8 bases from J, the junction contained 5 bases not matched to a gene. This CDR3 is 12 amino acids long. In DNA, the CDR3 is TGTGCCTGGATACAGGGGGCGGAGGGCTACACCTTC. Translation gives CAWIQGAEGYTF.

The table lists this clone with a few counts. The chain uses TRBV7-3 and TRBJ1-2, with a possible D match to TRBD1 (6 bases). The CDR3 contains 14 residues. Trimming cost V 2 bases and J 6 bases, with 13 bases left between them. The V gene's germline CDR1 is SGHTA and CDR2 FQGTGA. DNA for the CDR3: TGTGCCAGCAGCTTACGCCCAGGGGCCGATGGCTACACCTTC. Translation gives CASSLRPGADGYTF. Full variable domain (missing parts from reference TRBV7-3 and TRBJ1-2): GAGVSQTPSNKVTEKGKYVELRCDPISGHTALYWYRQSLGQGPEFLIYFQGTGAADDSGLPNDRFFAVRPEGSVSTLKIQRTERGDSAVYLCASSLRPGADGYTFGSGTRLTVV.

V and J are TRBV11-2 and TRBJ2-7; D may be TRBD2 (5 bases). The CDR3 has 11 amino acids. Germline V CDR1 and CDR2: SGHAT, FQNNGV. V gave up 8 bases and J gave up 4 bases, with 9 bases separating them. The chain's CDR3 is CASLREYEQYF. The CDR3 nucleotides are TGTGCCAGCCTTAGGGAGTACGAGCAGTACTTC.

V gene TRBV11-2 combines with J gene TRBJ1-1; 10 bases match TRBD1. The germline CDR1 and CDR2 sequences are SGHAT and FQNNGV. The CDR3 is made up of 14 amino acids. V gave up 6 bases and J gave up 2 bases; unmatched junction bases: 3. For the CDR3, the DNA is TGTGCCAGCAGAGGGACAGGGGAAAACACTGAAGCTTTCTTT. Protein product: CASRGTGENTEAFF.

The chain joins TRBV5-5 to TRBJ1-5; a possible D gene is TRBD1 (5 bases). CDR3 size: 14 residues. Trimming took 2 bases from V and 6 from J, leaving 12 bases between them. Germline V gives CDR1 SGHKS, CDR2 YYEKEE (reference sequence). CDR3 coding DNA: TGTGCCAGCAGCTTTAACCAGGGCGGTCAGCCCCAGCATTTT. Its translation is CASSFNQGGQPQHF.

The sample holds one count of this clone. The chain couples TRBV9 to TRBJ1-2, with D possibly being TRBD1 (5 bases). The CDR3 has 14 amino acids. The germline V gene has CDR1 SGDLS and CDR2 YYNGEE. Trimming shortened V by 0 bases and J by 4 bases, and 10 bases separated the two germline ends. The CDR3 spells CASSVATGGYGYTF. DNA of the CDR3: TGTGCCAGCAGCGTAGCCACCGGGGGCTATGGCTACACCTTC. The variable domain in full, with the rest retrieved from reference TRBV9 and TRBJ1-2, is DSGVTQTPKHLITATGQRVTLRCSPRSGDLSVYWYQQSLDQGLQFLIQYYNGEERAKGNILERFSAQQFPDLHSELNLSSLELGDSALYFCASSVATGGYGYTFGSGTRLTVV.

This clone was detected only once. V gene TRBV6-4 combines with J gene TRBJ1-5; D is unclear. Germline assignment: CDR1 MRHNA and CDR2 SNTAGT. The CDR3 length is 13 residues. With 8 bases removed from V and 3 bases from J, the gap between germline ends came to 11 bases. The CDR3 nucleotides are TGTGCCAGCTCGCAGCTACCCAATCAGCCCCAGCATTTT. Translating it yields CASSQLPNQPQHF.

This clone turned up a few times. This sequence joins TRBV7-2 and TRBJ1-6; 10 positions agree with TRBD1. The CDR3 runs to 15 residues. The germline V gene has CDR1 SGHTA and CDR2 FQGNSA. V trimming: 5 bases; J trimming: 11 bases; junction bases outside the gene matches: 9. The DNA of the CDR3 is TGTGCCAGCAGCACTTCCGGGACAGGGGTAACACCCCTCCACTTT. Translating gives CASSTSGTGVTPLHF.

This chain links TRBV7-6 with TRBJ1-2, with D possibly matching TRBD1 (6 bases). CDR1 SGHVS and CDR2 FNYEAQ come from the germline V gene. The CDR3 contains 16 residues. The ends were cut back, 4 bases at V and 2 bases at J, with 17 bases in the middle. CDR3 loop: CASSSFRTDPNYGYTF. CDR3 coding DNA: TGTGCCAGCAGCTCCTTTAGGACAGACCCAAACTATGGCTACACCTTC.

The chain links TRBV7-8 to TRBJ2-1; the D is unclear. The CDR3 extends over 12 amino acids. Germline assignment: CDR1 SGHVS and CDR2 FQNEAQ. Trimming left V 5 bases short and J 4 bases short, with 6 bases between. The CDR3 DNA reads as TGTGCCAGCAGCCCCTCTTACAATGAGCAGTTCTTC. This translates into CASSPSYNEQFF.

This rearrangement joins TRBV21-1 to TRBJ1-5. TRBV21-1 is a known pseudogene. The CDR3 totals 18 residues. The CDR3 reads CASSPRFRERMGNQPQHF. CDR3 in DNA: TGTGCCAGCAGCCCCCGGTTCAGGGAGAGGATGGGCAATCAGCCCCAGCATTTT.

V gene TRBV19 combines with J gene TRBJ2-2; perhaps TRBD2 as D (5 bases). Germline CDR1 LNHDA, CDR2 SQIVND (reference sequence). The V and J ends lost 1 base and 7 bases respectively, with 10 bases between them. The CDR3 has 14 amino acids. The CDR3 DNA follows: TGTGCCAGTAGTATAGTGGGAGCTGGCGGGGAGCTGTTTTTT. Translated: CASSIVGAGGELFF. Using reference TRBV19 and TRBJ2-2 for the parts outside the CDR3, the full variable domain is DGGITQSPKYLFRKEGQNVTLSCEQNLNHDAMYWYRQDPGQGLRLIYYSQIVNDFQKGDIAEGYSVSREKKESFPLTVTSAQKNPTAFYLCASSIVGAGGELFFGEGSRLTVL.

The chain recombines TRBV3-1 (or the pseudogene TRBV3-2) with TRBJ2-2; D not certain. Germline V gives CDR1 LGHDT, CDR2 YNNKEL (reference sequence). CDR3 length equals 14 residues. V was clipped by 1 base and J by 7 bases, with 10 bases between them. For the CDR3, the DNA is TGTGCCAGCAGCCAAGGGGATAGTCACGGGGAGCTGTTTTTT. Translation gives CASSQGDSHGELFF.

V usage is TRBV30 and J usage is TRBJ1-4, with D unclear. There are 13 residues in the CDR3. CDR1 and CDR2 from the germline V gene are GTSNPN and SVGIG (reference sequence). The V and J ends lost 0 bases and 7 bases respectively, with 9 bases between them. The CDR3 loop reads CAWSVAHREKLFF. The CDR3 nucleotides are TGTGCCTGGAGTGTAGCTCACCGTGAAAAACTGTTTTTT.

This clone appeared a few times. V is TRBV5-1 and J is TRBJ1-1, with D hard to call. Per germline, CDR1 SGHRS and CDR2 YFSETQ. The length of the CDR3 is 14 residues. Trimming removed 0 bases from V and 2 bases from J, with 8 bases in between. The CDR3 DNA reads TGCGCCAGCAGCTTGGTATCAAGTAACACTGAAGCTTTCTTT. This translates into CASSLVSSNTEAFF.

The V call is TRBV28, the J call TRBJ1-5; TRBD1 is a possible D gene (5 bases). Germline CDR1 and CDR2: MDHEN and SYDVKM. V lost 6 bases to trimming and J lost 0 bases, with 12 bases between them. This CDR3 comprises 15 residues. The CDR3: CASSISGTSNQPQHF. The CDR3 nucleotides read TGTGCCAGCAGCATATCCGGGACTAGCAATCAGCCCCAGCATTTT.

The V gene is TRBV6-5, the J gene TRBJ2-1, with D perhaps matching TRBD2 (6 bases). The CDR3 runs to 15 residues. Trimming removed 6 bases from V and 0 bases from J, with 12 bases in between. Germline V CDR1 and CDR2: MNHEY, SVGAGI. The CDR3 region has the DNA TGTGCCAGCAGCTCACTAGCCAGCTCCTACAATGAGCAGTTCTTC. Amino acid sequence: CASSSLASSYNEQFF.

V is TRBV9 and J is TRBJ1-1; D gene uncertain. With 3 bases removed from V and 7 bases from J, the gap between germline ends came to 10 bases. This CDR3 spans 12 amino acids. From germline, CDR1 is SGDLS and CDR2 YYNGEE. This CDR3 reads CASSAPQVEAFF. The CDR3 nucleotides are TGTGCCAGCAGCGCCCCCCAGGTTGAAGCTTTCTTT.

The chain is built from TRBV3-1 (or the pseudogene TRBV3-2) and TRBJ1-1; possibly TRBD1 for D (5 bases). CDR1 is LGHDT, CDR2 YNNKEL, per germline (reference sequence). The V and J ends lost 3 bases and 7 bases respectively, with 12 bases between them. The CDR3 length is 13 residues. The CDR3 DNA sequence: TGTGCCAGCAGCCATGAGGGGTGGGGTGAAGCTTTCTTT. Its protein is CASSHEGWGEAFF.